The 9 T cell receptor beta chains in this list originate from one sample, sequenced in a study of T cells in tumors after PD-1 blockade. Repertoires were generated with immunoSEQ multiplex PCR, while TCRdb's copy carries only in-frame clones and drops some. Of approximately 45,000 clones listed, approximately 79% are singletons. The source was PBMCs, collected before anti-PD-1 therapy. The origin of the receptors is a human donor with advanced basal cell or squamous cell carcinoma (not recorded which).

The V and J genes are TRBV29-1 and TRBJ1-1, with D hard to call. Trimming pared 7 bases from V and 2 bases from J, leaving 11 bases between. Germline-derived CDR1 and CDR2 are SQVTM and ANQGSEA. There are 12 residues in the CDR3. The CDR3 sequence is CSARITNTEAFF. The DNA of the CDR3 is TGCAGCGCCCGCATTACTAACACTGAAGCTTTCTTT. The full variable domain, its missing parts supplied by reference TRBV29-1 and TRBJ1-1, is SAVISQKPSRDICQRGTSLTIQCQVDSQVTMMFWYRQQPGQSLTLIATANQGSEATYESGFVIDKFPISRPNLTFSTLTVSNMSPEDSSIYLCSARITNTEAFFGQGTRLTVV.

V usage is TRBV4-1 and J usage is TRBJ2-1; D may be TRBD2 (7 bases). CDR1 and CDR2 from the germline V gene are MGHRA and YSYEKL. Trimming pared 1 base from V and 7 bases from J, leaving 11 bases between. CDR3 length: 14 residues. CDR3 in DNA: TGCGCCAGCAGCCAAGCGGGGGGCACGAATGAGCAGTTCTTC. It specifies CASSQAGGTNEQFF.

The chain combines TRBV6-2 or TRBV6-3 with TRBJ2-7, with D unresolved. Trimming cost V 2 bases and J 3 bases, with 5 bases left between them. Germline-derived CDR1 and CDR2 are MNHEY and SVGEGT. This CDR3 region has 12 residues. Written as DNA, the CDR3 is TGTGCCAGCAGTTACCCAAGCTACGAGCAGTACTTC. This sequence encodes CASSYPSYEQYF.

The chain recombines TRBV6-6 with TRBJ2-5, with D unclear. Germline V gives CDR1 MNHNY, CDR2 SVGAGI (reference sequence). CDR3 length equals 12 residues. V was clipped by 6 bases and J by 11 bases, with 16 bases between them. CDR3 coding DNA: TGTGCCAGCAGGACTGGAAGGGTGGAACAGTACTTC. Translated: CASRTGRVEQYF.

This clone is classed as medium-sized (0.01 to 0.1%). The rearrangement joins TRBV9 to TRBJ1-2, with D unresolved. This CDR3 is 13 amino acids long. Looked up from germline, CDR1 is SGDLS and CDR2 is YYNGEE. V was trimmed by 4 bases and J by 7 bases, leaving 14 bases between them. The CDR3 protein is CASSPHQEFGYTF. The CDR3 DNA follows: TGTGCCAGCAGCCCACACCAGGAGTTTGGCTACACCTTC.

This chain's CDR3 is CASSLSMGTRNTEAFF. The CDR3 DNA is TGCGCCAGCAGCTTGTCGATGGGAACCCGGAACACTGAAGCTTTCTTT. V is TRBV5-1 and J is TRBJ1-1, with unresolved D. CDR3 length: 16 amino acids. Per germline, CDR1 SGHRS and CDR2 YFSETQ. V was clipped by 1 base and J by 1 base, with 14 bases between them.

This chain joins TRBV11-3 and TRBJ1-1, with TRBD1 identical over 9 bases. Trimming at V came to 5 bases and at J to 0 bases, leaving 1 base not matched to a gene. Germline V lookup: CDR1 SGHNT, CDR2 YENEEA. CDR3 length: 14 amino acids. The CDR3 sequence: CASSRDRVNTEAFF. In nucleotides, the CDR3 is TGTGCCAGCAGCCGGGACAGGGTGAACACTGAAGCTTTCTTT.

This CDR3 is CASSIDRGNGVSFF. CDR3 nucleotide sequence: TGTGCCAGTAGTATAGATCGGGGAAACGGGGTATCTTTCTTT. The V call is TRBV19, the J call TRBJ1-1; no clear D. Trimming took off 0 bases at V and 12 bases at J, with 17 bases between the two ends. This CDR3 is built from 14 residues. Germline V lookup: CDR1 LNHDA, CDR2 SQIVND (reference sequence).

This clone was seen a single time. This chain uses TRBV3-1 (or the pseudogene TRBV3-2) with TRBJ2-7, with D maybe TRBD1 (6 bases). The CDR3 sequence is 13 residues long. V lost 3 bases, J lost 7 bases, and 13 bases lay in between. Germline CDR1 LGHDT, CDR2 YNNKEL (reference sequence). Here the CDR3 DNA reads TGTGCCAGCAGCCACACAGGGCCGGGGGAGCAGTACTTC. The encoded protein is CASSHTGPGEQYF.